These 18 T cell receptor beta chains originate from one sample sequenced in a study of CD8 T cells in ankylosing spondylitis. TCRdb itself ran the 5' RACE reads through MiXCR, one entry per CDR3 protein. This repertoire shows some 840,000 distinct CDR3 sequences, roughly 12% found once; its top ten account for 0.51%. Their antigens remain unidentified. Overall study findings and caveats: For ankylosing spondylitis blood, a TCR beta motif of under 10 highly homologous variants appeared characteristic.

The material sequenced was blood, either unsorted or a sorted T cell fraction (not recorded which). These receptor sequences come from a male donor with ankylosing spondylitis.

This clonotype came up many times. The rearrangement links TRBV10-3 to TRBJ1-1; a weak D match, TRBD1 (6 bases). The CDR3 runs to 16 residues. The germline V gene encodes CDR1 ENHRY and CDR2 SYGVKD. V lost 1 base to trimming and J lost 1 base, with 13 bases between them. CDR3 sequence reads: CAISEYMGHQNTEAFF. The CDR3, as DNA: TGTGCCATCAGTGAGTATATGGGACATCAGAACACTGAAGCTTTCTTT.

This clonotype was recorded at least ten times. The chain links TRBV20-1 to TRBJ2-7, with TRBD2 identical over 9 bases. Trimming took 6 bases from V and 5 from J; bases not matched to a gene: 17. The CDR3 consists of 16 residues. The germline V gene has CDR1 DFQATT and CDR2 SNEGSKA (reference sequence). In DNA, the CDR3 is TGCAGTGCACTAGGGGGTAGCGGGAGACACTTCAACGAGCAGTACTTC. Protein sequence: CSALGGSGRHFNEQYF.

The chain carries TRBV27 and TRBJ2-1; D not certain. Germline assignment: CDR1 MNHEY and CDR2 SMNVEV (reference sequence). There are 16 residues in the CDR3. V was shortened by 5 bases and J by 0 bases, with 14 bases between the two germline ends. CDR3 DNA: TGTGCCAGCAGTAACTCTAGGGTACTCTCCTACAATGAGCAGTTCTTC. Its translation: CASSNSRVLSYNEQFF.

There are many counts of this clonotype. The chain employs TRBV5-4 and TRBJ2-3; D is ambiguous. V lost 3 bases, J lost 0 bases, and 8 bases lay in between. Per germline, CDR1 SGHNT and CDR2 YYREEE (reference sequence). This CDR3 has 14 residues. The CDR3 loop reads CASSWGGSTDTQYF. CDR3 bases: TGTGCCAGCAGCTGGGGTGGTAGCACAGATACGCAGTATTTT.

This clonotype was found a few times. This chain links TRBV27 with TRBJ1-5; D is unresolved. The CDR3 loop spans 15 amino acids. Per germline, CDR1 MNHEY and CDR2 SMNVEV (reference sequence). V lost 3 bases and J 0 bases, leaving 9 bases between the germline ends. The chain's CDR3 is CASSFSSNSNQPQHF. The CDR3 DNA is TGTGCCAGCAGTTTTAGTTCGAATAGCAATCAGCCCCAGCATTTT.

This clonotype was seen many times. For the CDR3, the DNA is TGTGCCAGCAATGGCCAGGGGATGAACACTGAAGCTTTCTTT. As protein: CASNGQGMNTEAFF. The gene calls are TRBV6-1 and TRBJ1-1; D possibly corresponds to TRBD1 (6 bases). The V end was cut by 7 bases, the J end by 0 bases, with 12 bases between. This CDR3 is built from 14 residues. Per germline, CDR1 MNHNS and CDR2 SASEGT.

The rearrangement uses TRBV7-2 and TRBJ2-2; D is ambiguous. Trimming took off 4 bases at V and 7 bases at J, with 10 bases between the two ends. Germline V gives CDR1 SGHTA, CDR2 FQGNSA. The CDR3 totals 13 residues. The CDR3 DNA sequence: TGTGCCAGCAGCTCCCAACCTTACGGGGAGCTGTTTTTT. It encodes CASSSQPYGELFF.

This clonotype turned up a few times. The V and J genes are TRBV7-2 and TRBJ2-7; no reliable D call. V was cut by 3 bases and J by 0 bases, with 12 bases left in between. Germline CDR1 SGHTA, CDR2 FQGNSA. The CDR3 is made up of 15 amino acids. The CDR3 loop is CASSFKDHSSYEQYF. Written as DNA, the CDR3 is TGTGCCAGCAGCTTCAAGGACCATAGCTCCTACGAGCAGTACTTC.

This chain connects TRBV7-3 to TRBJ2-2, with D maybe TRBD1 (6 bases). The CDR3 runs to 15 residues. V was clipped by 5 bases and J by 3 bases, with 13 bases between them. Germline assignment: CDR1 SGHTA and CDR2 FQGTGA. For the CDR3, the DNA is TGTGCCAGCAGCCCCGGGACACCTTACACCGGGGAGCTGTTTTTT. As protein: CASSPGTPYTGELFF.

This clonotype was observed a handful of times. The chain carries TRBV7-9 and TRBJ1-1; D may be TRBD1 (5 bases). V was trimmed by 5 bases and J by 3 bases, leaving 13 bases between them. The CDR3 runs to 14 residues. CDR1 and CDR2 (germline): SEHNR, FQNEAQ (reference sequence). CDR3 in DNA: TGTGCCAGCAGCCCGACAGCCTTATACACTGAAGCTTTCTTT. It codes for CASSPTALYTEAFF.

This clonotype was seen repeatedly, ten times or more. Written as DNA, the CDR3 is TGCAGTGCTAGGGTATACACTGAAGCTTTCTTT. Its translation is CSARVYTEAFF. The chain employs TRBV20-1 and TRBJ1-1; no definite D call. The V and J ends lost 3 bases and 3 bases respectively, with 5 bases between them. Per the germline V gene, CDR1 is DFQATT and CDR2 is SNEGSKA (reference sequence). The length of the CDR3 is 11 residues.

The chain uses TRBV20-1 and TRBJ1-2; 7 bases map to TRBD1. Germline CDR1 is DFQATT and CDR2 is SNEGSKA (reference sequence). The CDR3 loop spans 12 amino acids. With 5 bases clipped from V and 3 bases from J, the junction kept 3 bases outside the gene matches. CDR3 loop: CSADRVDYGYTF. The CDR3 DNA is TGCAGTGCTGACAGGGTGGACTATGGCTACACCTTC.

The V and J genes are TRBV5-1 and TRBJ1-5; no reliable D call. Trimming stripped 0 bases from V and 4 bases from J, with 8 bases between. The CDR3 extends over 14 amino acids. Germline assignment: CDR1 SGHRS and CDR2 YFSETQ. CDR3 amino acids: CASSLDPINQPQHF. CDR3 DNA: TGCGCCAGCAGCTTGGACCCAATTAATCAGCCCCAGCATTTT.

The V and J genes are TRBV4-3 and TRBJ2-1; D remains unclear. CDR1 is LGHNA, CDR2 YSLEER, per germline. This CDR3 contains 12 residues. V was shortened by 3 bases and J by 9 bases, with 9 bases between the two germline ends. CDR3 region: CASSQDRAEQFF. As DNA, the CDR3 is TGCGCCAGCAGCCAGGACCGAGCTGAGCAGTTCTTC.

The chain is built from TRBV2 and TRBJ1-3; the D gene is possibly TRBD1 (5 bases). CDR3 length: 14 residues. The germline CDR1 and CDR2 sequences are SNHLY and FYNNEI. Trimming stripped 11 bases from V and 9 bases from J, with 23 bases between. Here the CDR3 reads CAGLMDPVGGTIYF. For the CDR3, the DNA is TGTGCCGGCCTAATGGACCCCGTCGGGGGCACCATATATTTT.

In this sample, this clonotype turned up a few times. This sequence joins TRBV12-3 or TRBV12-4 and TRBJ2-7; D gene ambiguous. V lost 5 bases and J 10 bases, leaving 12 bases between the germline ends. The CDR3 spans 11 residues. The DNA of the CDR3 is TGTGCCAGCAGTATCGGTAATCTCCAGTACTTC. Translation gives CASSIGNLQYF.

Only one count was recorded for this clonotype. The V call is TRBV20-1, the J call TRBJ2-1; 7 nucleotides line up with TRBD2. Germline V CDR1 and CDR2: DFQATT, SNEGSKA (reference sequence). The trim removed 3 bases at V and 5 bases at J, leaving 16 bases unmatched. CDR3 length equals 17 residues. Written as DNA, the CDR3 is TGCAGTGCTAGGGAACCAGCTAGCGGATCACCCAACAATGAGCAGTTCTTC. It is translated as CSAREPASGSPNNEQFF.

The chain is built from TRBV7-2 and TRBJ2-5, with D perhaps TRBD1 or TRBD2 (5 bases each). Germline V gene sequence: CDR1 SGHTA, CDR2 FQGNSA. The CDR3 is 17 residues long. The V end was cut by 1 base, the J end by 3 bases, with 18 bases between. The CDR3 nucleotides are TGTGCCAGCAGCTTAGTAAGGGGACGTCTAGAAAAAGAGACCCAGTACTTC. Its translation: CASSLVRGRLEKETQYF.